Below, 26 T cell receptor beta chains from the same sample are listed, as sequenced in a study of blood T cells in healthy people across ages. Using a J-beta primer mix together with a sample-barcoded 5' primer, a second PCR was run for roughly 6 to 12 cycles. TCRdb used MiXCR to reprocess the 5' RACE reads, holding one entry per CDR3 protein. Here the sample spans about 930,000 distinct CDR3 sequences, just under 30% being singletons. The sample was also linked to a second study, of T cells of mothers and their children.

The sample was blood. The receptors were sampled from a middle-aged woman in good health.

The sample holds many counts of this clonotype. The genes are TRBV12-3 or TRBV12-4 and TRBJ2-7; maybe TRBD2 (6 bases). The V end lost 1 base, the J end lost 5 bases, and 18 bases lay between the germline ends. This CDR3 spans 16 amino acids. CDR3 nucleotides: TGTGCCAGCAGTTTAGTCCCGGGACTGCCGCCCCACGAGCAGTACTTC. It encodes CASSLVPGLPPHEQYF.

Details on this clonotype: This may be a read error: a much more frequent sequence differs by one nucleotide. The chain combines TRBV25-1 with TRBJ2-5; 8 positions agree with TRBD1. The V gene end was trimmed by 4 bases and the J gene end by 7 bases; junction bases not matched to a gene: 5. The CDR3 extends over 13 amino acids. CDR1 is MGHDK, CDR2 SYGVNS, per germline. CDR3 in amino acids: CASSVGGQGTQYF. The CDR3, as DNA: TGTGCCAGCAGTGTGGGCGGACAGGGGACCCAGTACTTC.

V usage is TRBV18 and J usage is TRBJ1-2; weak D call: TRBD1 (6 bases). CDR1 and CDR2 from the germline V gene are KGHSH and LQKENI. The CDR3 is 16 residues long. V shed 3 bases and J shed 4 bases, with 18 bases lying between them. The CDR3 is CASSPRGQRGAYGYTF. As DNA, the CDR3 is TGTGCCAGCTCACCTCGTGGACAGCGGGGGGCCTATGGCTACACCTTC.

This clonotype appeared a few times. This chain joins TRBV27 and TRBJ1-2, with unresolved D. This CDR3 has 16 residues. Trimming stripped 1 base from V and 1 base from J, with 13 bases between. In germline, CDR1 is MNHEY, CDR2 SMNVEV (reference sequence). CDR3 protein: CASSLYGLTLNYGYTF. CDR3 nucleotide sequence: TGTGCCAGCAGTTTATACGGGCTGACTCTTAACTATGGCTACACCTTC.

Comments on this clonotype: A junction end diverges from the germline sequence, so it may reflect a read error. The J gene is TRBJ1-4, the V gene TRBV7-2, with a tentative D call TRBD1 (6 bases). The CDR3 sequence is 14 residues long. Per germline, CDR1 SGHTA and CDR2 FQGNSA. The CDR3 region has the DNA TGTGCCGGCAGCTCCGGACAGAACTCTGAAAAACTGTTTTTT. This gives the protein CAGSSGQNSEKLFF.

The sample holds many counts of this clonotype. V gene TRBV4-1 combines with J gene TRBJ1-2; D unresolved. The CDR3 length is 15 residues. The V end lost 4 bases, the J end lost 4 bases, and 16 bases lay between the germline ends. CDR1 and CDR2 (germline): MGHRA, YSYEKL. The CDR3 spells CASSPGSPKGYGYTF. DNA of the CDR3: TGCGCCAGCAGCCCGGGGAGTCCTAAGGGCTATGGCTACACCTTC.

This clonotype was seen more than once but under ten times. The rearrangement links TRBV11-1 to TRBJ2-1; 7 bases line up with TRBD2. Germline values: CDR1 SGHAT, CDR2 FQDESV (reference sequence). There are 14 residues in the CDR3. The trim removed 5 bases at V and 8 bases at J, leaving 9 bases unmatched. In nucleotides, the CDR3 is TGTGCCAGCAGCCGGGGGGTCAGGCTCTATGAGCAGTTCTTC. Translated, it gives CASSRGVRLYEQFF.

V gene TRBV18 combines with J gene TRBJ1-1; D uncertain. V lost 0 bases and J lost 0, with 8 bases in between. Germline CDR1 reads KGHSH; CDR2 reads LQKENI. The CDR3 sequence is 15 residues long. CDR3 in DNA: TGTGCCAGCTCACCACCGGAGGGATTGAACACTGAAGCTTTCTTT. The encoded protein is CASSPPEGLNTEAFF. The full variable domain, rest sourced from reference TRBV18 and TRBJ1-1, is NAGVMQNPRHLVRRRGQEARLRCSPMKGHSHVYWYRQLPEEGLKFMVYLQKENIIDESGMPKERFSAEFPKEGPSILRIQQVVRGDSAAYFCASSPPEGLNTEAFFGQGTRLTVV.

This clonotype appeared a few times. The chain couples TRBV20-1 to TRBJ2-3; 9 positions match TRBD1. CDR1 DFQATT and CDR2 SNEGSKA come from the germline V gene (reference sequence). There are 16 residues in the CDR3. V trimming: 4 bases; J trimming: 2 bases; junction bases outside the gene matches: 10. The DNA for the CDR3 is TGCAGTGCTATCCGGCCGGGACAGGGTTCCACAGATACGCAGTATTTT. It yields the protein CSAIRPGQGSTDTQYF.

This chain links TRBV2 with TRBJ1-2, with D tentatively TRBD1 (6 bases). CDR3 length equals 12 residues. Germline CDR1 and CDR2: SNHLY and FYNNEI. V was shortened by 10 bases and J by 7 bases, with 16 bases between the two germline ends. The CDR3 is CATVDRISGYTF. CDR3 DNA: TGTGCCACCGTTGACAGGATCTCTGGCTACACCTTC.

This clonotype was counted ten times or more. V gene TRBV29-1 combines with J gene TRBJ2-7, with 7 bases fitting TRBD2. This CDR3 spans 12 amino acids. V was pared by 3 bases and J by 2 bases, with 1 base of the junction left unmatched. Germline loops: CDR1 SQVTM, CDR2 ANQGSEA. CDR3 sequence: CSVEGGAYEQYF. CDR3 nucleotides: TGCAGCGTTGAGGGGGGGGCCTACGAGCAGTACTTC.

The V call is TRBV4-1, the J call TRBJ1-2; TRBD1 matches at 7 bases. The germline V gene has CDR1 MGHRA and CDR2 YSYEKL. The CDR3 has 17 amino acids. Trimming took 0 bases from V and 4 from J; bases not matched to a gene: 11. The CDR3 is CASSQDGGAGGAYGYTF. The CDR3 DNA follows: TGCGCCAGCAGCCAAGATGGCGGGGCAGGGGGAGCCTATGGCTACACCTTC.

The chain employs TRBV7-2 and TRBJ1-5; TRBD1 is a possible D gene (5 bases). This CDR3 region has 16 residues. The ends were cut back, 1 base at V and 0 bases at J, with 10 bases in the middle. The germline gives CDR1 SGHTA, CDR2 FQGNSA. The CDR3 here is CASSLGGTPSNQPQHF. The CDR3 region has the DNA TGTGCCAGCAGCTTAGGGGGGACGCCTAGCAATCAGCCCCAGCATTTT.

This clonotype showed up just a few times. The J gene is TRBJ1-6, the V gene TRBV7-2, with 7 bases that match TRBD1. This CDR3 comprises 15 residues. From germline, CDR1 is SGHTA and CDR2 FQGNSA. The trim removed 5 bases at V and 10 bases at J, leaving 11 bases unmatched. CDR3 bases: TGTGCCAGCAGCCCCAACAGTGGGACAGCATCACCCCTCCACTTT. This translates into CASSPNSGTASPLHF.

This clonotype was detected a few times. The V and J genes are TRBV4-1 and TRBJ2-3, with TRBD2 matching 7 bases. CDR1 and CDR2 (germline): MGHRA, YSYEKL. The CDR3 covers 17 residues. V was pared by 0 bases and J by 0 bases, with 6 bases of the junction left unmatched. Here the CDR3 DNA reads TGCGCCAGCAGCCAAGAGGGAGGGCTAGCGAGCACAGATACGCAGTATTTT. Translating gives CASSQEGGLASTDTQYF.

This clonotype showed up many times. This chain links TRBV7-2 with TRBJ2-5; D remains unclear. Trimming took 5 bases from V and 7 from J, leaving 11 bases between them. The CDR3 totals 12 residues. Germline assignment: CDR1 SGHTA and CDR2 FQGNSA. The chain's CDR3 is CASSPDVGTQYF. The CDR3 coding sequence is TGTGCCAGCAGCCCCGATGTTGGGACCCAGTACTTC.

This clonotype was counted at least ten times. The chain carries TRBV12-3 or TRBV12-4 and TRBJ2-5, with TRBD2 matching over 11 bases. CDR3 length: 18 residues. V shed 2 bases and J 2 bases; nucleotides not matched to a gene: 10. The CDR3 DNA reads as TGTGCCAGCAGTTTATGGGCTAGCGGGGGGCGCCAACAAGAGACCCAGTACTTC. The encoded protein is CASSLWASGGRQQETQYF.

About this clonotype itself: One end of the junction is discordant with germline, which a read error may explain. The chain combines TRBV20-1 with TRBJ2-5, with 11 bases identical to TRBD2. Germline V gene data show CDR1 as DFQATT and CDR2 as SNEGSKA (reference sequence). CDR3 length equals 19 residues. The DNA of the CDR3 is TGCGGTGCTGGGGGTATGGGGCTAACTAGCGGGGGACTCCAAGAGACCCAGTACTTC. Translation gives CGAGGMGLTSGGLQETQYF.

The V call is TRBV15, the J call TRBJ2-2; D perhaps matches TRBD1 (6 bases). Looked up from germline, CDR1 is LNHNV and CDR2 is YYDKDF (reference sequence). Trimming left V 5 bases short and J 5 bases short, with 15 bases between. The CDR3 has 15 amino acids. Here the CDR3 DNA reads TGTGCCACCAGCCTACGGGACACAGCAACCGGGGAGCTGTTTTTT. Translating it yields CATSLRDTATGELFF.

This clonotype was seen ten or more times. The rearrangement links TRBV14 to TRBJ2-2, with D perhaps TRBD1 (6 bases). Germline lookup yields CDR1 SGHDN and CDR2 FVKESK. The CDR3 runs 15 residues. The ends were cut back, 5 bases at V and 2 bases at J, with 12 bases in the middle. CDR3 protein: CASSLTGSNTGELFF. The CDR3 DNA follows: TGTGCCAGCAGCTTAACAGGGTCAAACACCGGGGAGCTGTTTTTT.

Concerning this clonotype: Possible read error: a much larger clone is one base away. The rearrangement joins TRBV20-1 to TRBJ1-4, with TRBD1 matching 9 bases. CDR1 DFQATT and CDR2 SNEGSKA come from the germline V gene (reference sequence). V trimming: 2 bases; J trimming: 8 bases; junction bases outside the gene matches: 9. This CDR3 has 15 amino acids. CDR3 residues: CSARLPRGTGEKLFF. CDR3 bases: TGCAGTGCTAGACTCCCCCGTGGGACAGGGGAAAAACTGTTTTTT.

This clonotype has just a few counts. The rearrangement joins TRBV5-1 to TRBJ2-3; 8 bases are shared with TRBD2. Germline V gives CDR1 SGHRS, CDR2 YFSETQ. J lost 2 bases, V lost 3 bases, and 11 bases had no gene match. The CDR3 is 17 amino acids. This CDR3 reads CASSSGGGPRHTDTQYF. CDR3 DNA sequence: TGCGCCAGCAGCTCGGGCGGGGGGCCACGCCACACAGATACGCAGTATTTT.

There are a few counts of this clonotype. The chain carries TRBV29-1 and TRBJ1-1; tentative D call: TRBD1 (6 bases). Trimming left V 3 bases short and J 7 bases short, with 18 bases between. In germline, CDR1 is SQVTM, CDR2 ANQGSEA. This CDR3 is built from 14 residues. The DNA for the CDR3 is TGCAGCGTTGATGGCCTGGGGGGCACGAGTGAAGCTTTCTTT. Translated, it gives CSVDGLGGTSEAFF.

This chain joins TRBV4-3 and TRBJ2-5; D is perhaps TRBD2 (6 bases). CDR3 length: 16 amino acids. Trimming took 0 bases from V and 5 from J, leaving 16 bases between them. Per germline, CDR1 LGHNA and CDR2 YSLEER. In nucleotides, the CDR3 is TGCGCCAGCAGCCAAGAGGTCCGGGACTGGAAGGAGACCCAGTACTTC. Amino acid sequence: CASSQEVRDWKETQYF.

V gene TRBV3-1 combines with J gene TRBJ2-3; the match to TRBD1 covers 7 bases. Germline trimming cut 1 base from V and 6 bases from J; bases unmatched to any gene: 7. This CDR3 region has 15 residues. CDR1 is LGHDT, CDR2 YNNKEL, per germline (reference sequence). CDR3 nucleotide sequence: TGTGCCAGCAGCCAAGTCCCCGACAGGGAGGATACGCAGTATTTT. Its translation is CASSQVPDREDTQYF.

At least ten counts were recorded for this clonotype. This chain connects TRBV5-1 to TRBJ1-1; 11 bases match TRBD1. Germline CDR1 is SGHRS and CDR2 is YFSETQ. J lost 3 bases, V lost 4 bases, and 5 bases had no gene match. The CDR3 contains 15 residues. DNA for the CDR3: TGCGCCAGCAGCCACGGACAGGGGGCTGACACTGAAGCTTTCTTT. Translating it yields CASSHGQGADTEAFF.